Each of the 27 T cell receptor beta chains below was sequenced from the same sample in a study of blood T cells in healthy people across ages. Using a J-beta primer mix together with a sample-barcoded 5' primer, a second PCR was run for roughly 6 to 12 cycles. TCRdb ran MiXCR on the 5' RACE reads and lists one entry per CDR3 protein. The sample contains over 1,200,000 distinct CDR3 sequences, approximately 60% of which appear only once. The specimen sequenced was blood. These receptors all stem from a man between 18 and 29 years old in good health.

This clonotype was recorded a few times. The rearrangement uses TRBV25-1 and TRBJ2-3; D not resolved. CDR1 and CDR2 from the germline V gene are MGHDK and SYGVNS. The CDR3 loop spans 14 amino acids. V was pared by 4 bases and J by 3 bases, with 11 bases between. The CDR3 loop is CASSGLMGTDTQYF. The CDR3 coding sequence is TGTGCCAGCAGTGGGCTGATGGGTACAGATACGCAGTATTTT.

DNA of the CDR3: TGTGCCAGCAGTGAACGGGCAGGGGAGGGAGCTAACTATGGCTACACCTTC. The encoded protein is CASSERAGEGANYGYTF. The rearrangement joins TRBV25-1 to TRBJ1-2; D might be TRBD1 (6 bases). CDR3 length equals 17 residues. Trimming pared 2 bases from V and 0 bases from J, leaving 16 bases between. Germline values: CDR1 MGHDK, CDR2 SYGVNS.

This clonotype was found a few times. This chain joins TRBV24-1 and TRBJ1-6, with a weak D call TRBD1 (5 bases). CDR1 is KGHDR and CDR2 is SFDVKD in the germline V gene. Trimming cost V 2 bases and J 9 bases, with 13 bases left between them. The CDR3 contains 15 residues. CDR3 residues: CATSDSGTGSSPLHF. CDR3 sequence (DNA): TGTGCCACCAGTGATTCAGGGACCGGAAGTTCACCCCTCCACTTT.

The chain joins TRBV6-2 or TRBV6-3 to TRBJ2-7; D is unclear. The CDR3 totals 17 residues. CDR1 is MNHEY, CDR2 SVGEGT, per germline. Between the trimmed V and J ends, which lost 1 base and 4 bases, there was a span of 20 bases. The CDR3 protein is CASSYYRAKNDGYEQYF. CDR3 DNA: TGTGCCAGCAGTTACTATCGCGCCAAAAACGATGGGTACGAGCAGTACTTC.

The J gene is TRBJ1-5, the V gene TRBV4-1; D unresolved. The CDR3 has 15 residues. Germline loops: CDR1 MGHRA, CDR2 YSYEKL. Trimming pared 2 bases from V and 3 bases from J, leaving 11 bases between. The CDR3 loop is CASSQTSYSNQPQHF. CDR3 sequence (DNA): TGCGCCAGCAGCCAAACCTCTTATTCCAATCAGCCCCAGCATTTT.

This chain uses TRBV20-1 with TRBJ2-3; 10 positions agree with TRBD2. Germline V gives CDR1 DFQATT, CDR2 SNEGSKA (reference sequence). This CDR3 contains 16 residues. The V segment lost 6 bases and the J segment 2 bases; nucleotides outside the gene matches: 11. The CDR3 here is CSAQNLAGVFTDTQYF. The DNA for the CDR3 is TGCAGTGCCCAGAACCTAGCGGGGGTCTTCACAGATACGCAGTATTTT.

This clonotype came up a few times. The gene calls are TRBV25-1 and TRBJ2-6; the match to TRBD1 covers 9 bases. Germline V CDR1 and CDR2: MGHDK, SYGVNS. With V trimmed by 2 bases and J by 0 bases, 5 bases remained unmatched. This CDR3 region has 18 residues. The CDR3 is CASSERTGAPSGANVLTF. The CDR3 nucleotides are TGTGCCAGCAGTGAAAGGACAGGGGCACCCTCTGGGGCCAACGTCCTGACTTTC.

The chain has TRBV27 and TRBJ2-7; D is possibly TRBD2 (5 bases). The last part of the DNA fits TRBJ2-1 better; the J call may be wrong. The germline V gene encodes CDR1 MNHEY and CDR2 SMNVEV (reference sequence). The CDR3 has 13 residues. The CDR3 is CASSLRRDNEQFF. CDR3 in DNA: TGTGCCAGCAGTTTAAGGCGGGACAATGAGCAGTTCTTC.

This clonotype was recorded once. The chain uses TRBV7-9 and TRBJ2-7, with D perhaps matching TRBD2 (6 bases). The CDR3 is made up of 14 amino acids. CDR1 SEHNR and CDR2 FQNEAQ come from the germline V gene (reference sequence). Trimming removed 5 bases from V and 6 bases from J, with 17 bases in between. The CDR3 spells CASSRQLKAGEQYF. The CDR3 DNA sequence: TGTGCCAGCAGCCGACAGCTCAAAGCGGGCGAGCAGTACTTC.

This CDR3 is CASRRGATDTQYF. In DNA form, the CDR3 reads TGCGCCAGCCGGCGGGGGGCAACAGATACGCAGTATTTT. The chain joins TRBV5-1 to TRBJ2-3; 8 bases are a match to TRBD2. The CDR3 contains 13 residues. The V segment lost 7 bases and the J segment 3 bases; nucleotides outside the gene matches: 4. Germline V gene sequence: CDR1 SGHRS, CDR2 YFSETQ.

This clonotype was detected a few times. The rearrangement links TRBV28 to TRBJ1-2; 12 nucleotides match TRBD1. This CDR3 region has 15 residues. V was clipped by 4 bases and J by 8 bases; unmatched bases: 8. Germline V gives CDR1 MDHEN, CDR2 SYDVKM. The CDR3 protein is CASSSPGQGARGYTF. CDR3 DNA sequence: TGTGCCAGCAGTTCTCCGGGACAGGGGGCTAGGGGCTACACCTTC.

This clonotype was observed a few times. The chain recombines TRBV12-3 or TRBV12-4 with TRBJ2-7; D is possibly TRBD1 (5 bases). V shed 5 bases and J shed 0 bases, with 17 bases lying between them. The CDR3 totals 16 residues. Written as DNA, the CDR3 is TGTGCCAGCAGTCTCGCTAGGGGCTCGAGCTCCTACGAGCAGTACTTC. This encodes CASSLARGSSSYEQYF.

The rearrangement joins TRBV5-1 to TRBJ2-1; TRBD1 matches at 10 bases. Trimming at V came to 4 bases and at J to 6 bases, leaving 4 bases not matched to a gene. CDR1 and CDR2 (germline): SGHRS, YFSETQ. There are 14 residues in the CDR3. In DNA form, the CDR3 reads TGCGCCAGCAGCACCGGACAGGGGGTCAATGAGCAGTTCTTC. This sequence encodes CASSTGQGVNEQFF. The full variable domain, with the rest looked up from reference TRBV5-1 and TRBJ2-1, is KAGVTQTPRYLIKTRGQQVTLSCSPISGHRSVSWYQQTPGQGLQFLFEYFSETQRNKGNFPGRFSGRQFSNSRSEMNVSTLELGDSALYLCASSTGQGVNEQFFGPGTRLTVL.

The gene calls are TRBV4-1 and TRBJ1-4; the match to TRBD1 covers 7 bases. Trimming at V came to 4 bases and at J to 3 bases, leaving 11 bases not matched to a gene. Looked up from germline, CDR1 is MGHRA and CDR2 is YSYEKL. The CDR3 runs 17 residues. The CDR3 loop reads CASSPRTGTGSNEKLFF. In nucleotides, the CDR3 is TGCGCCAGCAGCCCAAGGACAGGAACGGGATCTAATGAAAAACTGTTTTTT.

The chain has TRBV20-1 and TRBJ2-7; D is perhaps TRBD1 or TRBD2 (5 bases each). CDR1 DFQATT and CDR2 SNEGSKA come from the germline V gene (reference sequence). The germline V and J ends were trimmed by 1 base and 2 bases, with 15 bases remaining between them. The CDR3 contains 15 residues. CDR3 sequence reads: CSARAHGTATYEQYF. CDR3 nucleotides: TGCAGTGCTAGAGCCCACGGGACGGCGACCTACGAGCAGTACTTC.

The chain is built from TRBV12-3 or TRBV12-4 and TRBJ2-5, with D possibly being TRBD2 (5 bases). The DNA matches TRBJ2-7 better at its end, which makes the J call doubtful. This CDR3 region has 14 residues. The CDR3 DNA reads TGTGCCAGCAAACTATCGGGGTCAGCCTACGAGCAGTACTTC. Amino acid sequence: CASKLSGSAYEQYF.

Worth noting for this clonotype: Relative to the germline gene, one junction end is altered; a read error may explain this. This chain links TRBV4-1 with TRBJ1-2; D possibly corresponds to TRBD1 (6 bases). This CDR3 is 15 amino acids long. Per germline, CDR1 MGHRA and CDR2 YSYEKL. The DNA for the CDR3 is TGCGCCAGCAGTTATCGGGGGGGGCAGGACTATGGCTGCACCTTC. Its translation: CASSYRGGQDYGCTF.

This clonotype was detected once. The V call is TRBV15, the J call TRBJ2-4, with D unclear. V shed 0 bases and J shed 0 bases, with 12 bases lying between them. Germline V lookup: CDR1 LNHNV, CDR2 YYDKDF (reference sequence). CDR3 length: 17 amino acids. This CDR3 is CATSRDEGIRAKNIQYF. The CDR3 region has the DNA TGTGCCACCAGCAGAGATGAAGGGATAAGAGCCAAAAACATTCAGTACTTC.

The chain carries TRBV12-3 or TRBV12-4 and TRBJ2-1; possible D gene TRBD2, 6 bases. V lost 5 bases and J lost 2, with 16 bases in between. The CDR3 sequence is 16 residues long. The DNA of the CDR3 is TGTGCCAGCAGTACCCTCCTAGCGCCTACCTACAATGAGCAGTTCTTC. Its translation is CASSTLLAPTYNEQFF.

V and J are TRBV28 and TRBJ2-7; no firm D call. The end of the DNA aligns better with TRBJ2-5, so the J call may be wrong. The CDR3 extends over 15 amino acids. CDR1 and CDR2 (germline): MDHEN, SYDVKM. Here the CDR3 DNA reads TGTGCCAGCAGTTTCTCTGTAACGGATGGGGAGACCCAGTACTTC. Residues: CASSFSVTDGETQYF.

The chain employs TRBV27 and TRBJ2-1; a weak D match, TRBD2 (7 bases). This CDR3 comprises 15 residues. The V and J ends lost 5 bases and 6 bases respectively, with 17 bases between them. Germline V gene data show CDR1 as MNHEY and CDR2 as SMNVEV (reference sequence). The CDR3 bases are TGTGCCAGCAGTCCTCTTGAGGGGGGGGGCAATGAGCAGTTCTTC. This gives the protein CASSPLEGGGNEQFF.

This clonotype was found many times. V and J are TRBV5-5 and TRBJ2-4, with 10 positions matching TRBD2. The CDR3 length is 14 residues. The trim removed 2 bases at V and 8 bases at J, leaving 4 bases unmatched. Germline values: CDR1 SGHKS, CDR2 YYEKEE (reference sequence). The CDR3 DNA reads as TGTGCCAGCAGCTTAGCGGGAGGGCCGGACATTCAGTACTTC. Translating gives CASSLAGGPDIQYF.

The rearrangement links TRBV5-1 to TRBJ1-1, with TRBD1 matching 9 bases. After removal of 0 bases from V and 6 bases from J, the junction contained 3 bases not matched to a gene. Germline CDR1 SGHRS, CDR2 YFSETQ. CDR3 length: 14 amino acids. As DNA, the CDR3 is TGCGCCAGCAGCTTGGGGGGACAGGGCGCTGAAGCTTTCTTT. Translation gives CASSLGGQGAEAFF.

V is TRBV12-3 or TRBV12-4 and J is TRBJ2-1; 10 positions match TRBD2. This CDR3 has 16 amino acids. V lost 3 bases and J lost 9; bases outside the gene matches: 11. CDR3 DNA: TGTGCCAGCAGTTTCCGGAGCGGGAGGGCGAATGGTGAGCAGTTCTTC. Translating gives CASSFRSGRANGEQFF.

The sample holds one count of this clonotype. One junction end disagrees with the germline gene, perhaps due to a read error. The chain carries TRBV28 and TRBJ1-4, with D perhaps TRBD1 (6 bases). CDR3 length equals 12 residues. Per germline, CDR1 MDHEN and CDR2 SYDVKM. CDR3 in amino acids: CACRGGYEKLFF. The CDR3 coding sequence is TGTGCCTGCAGGGGCGGGTATGAAAAACTGTTTTTT.

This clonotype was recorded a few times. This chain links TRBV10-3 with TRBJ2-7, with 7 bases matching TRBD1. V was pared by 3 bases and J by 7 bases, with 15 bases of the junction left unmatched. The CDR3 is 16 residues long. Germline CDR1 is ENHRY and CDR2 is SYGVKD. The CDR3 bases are TGTGCCATCAGTGACCGGACAGGTCGGCGTGGGGAAGAGCAGTACTTC. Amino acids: CAISDRTGRRGEEQYF.

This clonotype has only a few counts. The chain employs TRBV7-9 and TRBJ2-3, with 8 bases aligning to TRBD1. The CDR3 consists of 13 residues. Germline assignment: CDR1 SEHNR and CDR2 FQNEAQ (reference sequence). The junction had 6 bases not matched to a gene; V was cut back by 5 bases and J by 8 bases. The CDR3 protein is CASSTGGGTTQYF. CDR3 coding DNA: TGTGCCAGCAGCACAGGGGGTGGAACTACGCAGTATTTT.